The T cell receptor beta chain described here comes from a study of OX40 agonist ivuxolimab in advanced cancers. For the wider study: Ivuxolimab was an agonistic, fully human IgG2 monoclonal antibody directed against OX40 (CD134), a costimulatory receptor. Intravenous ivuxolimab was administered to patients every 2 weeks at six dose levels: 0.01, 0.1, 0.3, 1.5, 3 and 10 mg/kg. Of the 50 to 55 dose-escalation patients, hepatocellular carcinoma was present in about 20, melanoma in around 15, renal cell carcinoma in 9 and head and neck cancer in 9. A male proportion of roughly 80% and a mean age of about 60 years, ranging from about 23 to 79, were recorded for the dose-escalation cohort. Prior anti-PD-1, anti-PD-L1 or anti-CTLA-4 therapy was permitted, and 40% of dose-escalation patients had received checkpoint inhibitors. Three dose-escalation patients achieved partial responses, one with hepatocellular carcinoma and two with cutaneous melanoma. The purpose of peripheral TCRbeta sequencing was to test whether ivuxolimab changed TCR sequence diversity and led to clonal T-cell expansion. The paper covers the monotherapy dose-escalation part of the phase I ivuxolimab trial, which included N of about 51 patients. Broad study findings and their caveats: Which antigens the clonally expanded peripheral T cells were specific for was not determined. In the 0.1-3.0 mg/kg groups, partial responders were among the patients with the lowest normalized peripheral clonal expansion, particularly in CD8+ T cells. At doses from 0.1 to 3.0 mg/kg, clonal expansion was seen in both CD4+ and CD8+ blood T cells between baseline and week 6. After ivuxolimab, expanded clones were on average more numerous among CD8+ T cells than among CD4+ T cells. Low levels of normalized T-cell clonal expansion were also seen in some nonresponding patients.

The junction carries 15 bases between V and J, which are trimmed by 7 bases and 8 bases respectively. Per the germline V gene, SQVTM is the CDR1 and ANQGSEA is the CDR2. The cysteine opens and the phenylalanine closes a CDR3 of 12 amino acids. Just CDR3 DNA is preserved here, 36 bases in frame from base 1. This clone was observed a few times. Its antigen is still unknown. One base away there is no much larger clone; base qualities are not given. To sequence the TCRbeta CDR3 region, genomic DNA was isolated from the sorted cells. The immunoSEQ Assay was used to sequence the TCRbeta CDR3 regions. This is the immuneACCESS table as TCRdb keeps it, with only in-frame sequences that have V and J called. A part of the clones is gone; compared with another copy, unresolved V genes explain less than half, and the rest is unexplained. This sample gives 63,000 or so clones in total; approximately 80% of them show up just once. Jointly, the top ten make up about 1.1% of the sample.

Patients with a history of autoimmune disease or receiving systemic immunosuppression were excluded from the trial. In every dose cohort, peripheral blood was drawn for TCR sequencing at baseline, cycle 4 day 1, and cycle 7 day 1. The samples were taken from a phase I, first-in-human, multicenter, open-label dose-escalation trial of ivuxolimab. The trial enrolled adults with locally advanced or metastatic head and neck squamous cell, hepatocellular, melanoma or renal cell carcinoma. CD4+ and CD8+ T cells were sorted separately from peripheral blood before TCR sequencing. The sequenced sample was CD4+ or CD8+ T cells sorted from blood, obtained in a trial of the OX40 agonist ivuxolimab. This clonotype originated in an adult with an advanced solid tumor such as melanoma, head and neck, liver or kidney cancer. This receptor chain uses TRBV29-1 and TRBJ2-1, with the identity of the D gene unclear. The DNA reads TGCAGCGCCTTGACAACGGGTCATGAGCAGTTCTTC. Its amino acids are CSALTTGHEQFF.